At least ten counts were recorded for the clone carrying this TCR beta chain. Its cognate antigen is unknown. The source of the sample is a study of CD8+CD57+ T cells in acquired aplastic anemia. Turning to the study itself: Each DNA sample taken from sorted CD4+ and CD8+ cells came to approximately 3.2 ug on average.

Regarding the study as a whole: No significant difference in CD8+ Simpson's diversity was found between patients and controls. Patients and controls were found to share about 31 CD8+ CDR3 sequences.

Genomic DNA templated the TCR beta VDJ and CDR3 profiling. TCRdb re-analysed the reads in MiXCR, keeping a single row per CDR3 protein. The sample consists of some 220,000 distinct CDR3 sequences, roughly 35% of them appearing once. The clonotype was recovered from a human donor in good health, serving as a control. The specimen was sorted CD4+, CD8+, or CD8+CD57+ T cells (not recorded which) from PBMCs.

The DNA for the CDR3 is TGTGCCAGCAGCCAGAGACAGGGGGCTGGCACAGATACGCAGTATTTT. Translation gives CASSQRQGAGTDTQYF. The chain joins TRBV7-3 to TRBJ2-3; 10 bases line up with TRBD1. Germline CDR1 reads SGHTA; CDR2 reads FQGTGA. The ends lost 5 bases at V and 1 base at J; junction bases unmatched: 6. CDR3 size: 16 residues.